Listed below are T cell receptor beta chains from one sample, sequenced in a study of identical twins. TCRdb passed the 5' RACE reads through MiXCR, listing each CDR3 protein once. In the table there are hundreds of thousands of distinct CDR3 sequences, more than 9% of which are singletons. The same data also went into a second study, on yellow fever vaccine responses in identical twins.

Sequenced material: PBMCs. The receptors stem from a woman aged 18-35 years in good health. CDR3s include the opening cysteine and the closing phenylalanine or tryptophan. A D gene is named only where the DNA matches it firmly. Size is omitted from some rows. Given values are once, few, many or a class for expanded clones.

>TRBJ2-5|NA|NA|TRBV5-5
CASSLEEDQETQYF
TGTGCCAGCAGCTTGGAAGAGGACCAAGAGACCCAGTACTTC
>TRBJ2-3|many|NA|TRBV7-8
CASSLVVTDTQYF
TGTGCCAGCAGCTTAGTGGTCACAGATACGCAGTATTTT
>TRBJ1-6|few|TRBD1|TRBV6-1
CASRRGQGSYNSPLHF
TGTGCCAGCAGACGCGGACAGGGTTCCTATAATTCACCCCTCCACTTT
>TRBJ2-3|many|TRBD1|TRBV12-3/TRBV12-4
CASSSTGGTDTQYF
TGTGCCAGCAGTTCGACAGGGGGAACAGATACGCAGTATTTT
>TRBJ1-2|few|NA|TRBV6-1
CASSEAPLYGYTF
TGTGCCAGCAGTGAAGCCCCTCTTTATGGCTACACCTTC
>TRBJ2-2|few|NA|TRBV3-1
CASRLRSATGELFF
TGTGCCAGCCGTTTACGAAGCGCCACCGGGGAGCTGTTTTTT
>TRBJ2-4|few|TRBD2|TRBV2
CASSSTSGGTDGAKNIQYF
TGTGCCAGCAGTTCCACTAGCGGGGGTACGGATGGAGCCAAAAACATTCAGTACTTC
>TRBJ1-6|few|TRBD1|TRBV27
CASSATGGGSPLHF
TGTGCCAGCTCCGCTACAGGGGGAGGGTCACCCCTCCACTTT
>TRBJ2-5|few|TRBD2|TRBV4-1
CASSQDREREAETQYF
TGCGCCAGCAGCCAAGATCGGGAGCGGGAGGCTGAGACCCAGTACTTC
>TRBJ2-1|few|NA|TRBV4-1
CASGDAGVPYNEQFF
TGCGCCAGCGGGGACGCAGGAGTCCCCTACAATGAGCAGTTCTTC
>TRBJ2-3|few|TRBD2|TRBV29-1
CSPWVAGVPDTQYF
TGCAGCCCCTGGGTAGCGGGAGTCCCAGATACGCAGTATTTT
>TRBJ2-5|NA|TRBD2|TRBV14
CASSHERTSGSQETQYF
TGTGCCAGCAGCCATGAAAGGACTAGCGGGAGCCAAGAGACCCAGTACTTC
>TRBJ2-3|NA|NA|TRBV29-1
CSVEADPDTQYF
TGCAGCGTTGAAGCAGACCCAGATACGCAGTATTTT
>TRBJ2-2|NA|NA|TRBV7-2
CASRRPPNTGELFF
TGTGCCAGCCGCAGACCACCGAACACCGGGGAGCTGTTTTTT
>TRBJ1-5|few|TRBD1|TRBV5-1
CASRQGILSNQPQHF
TGCGCCAGCCGACAGGGGATACTTAGCAATCAGCCCCAGCATTTT
>TRBJ2-3|many|NA|TRBV7-2
CASSLGGLEGNTQYF
TGTGCCAGCAGCTTAGGGGGACTGGAGGGGAATACGCAGTATTTT
>TRBJ1-5|few|TRBD1|TRBV4-1
CASSLFATGEAGNQPQHF
TGCGCCAGCAGCCTCTTCGCGACAGGGGAGGCGGGAAATCAGCCCCAGCATTTT
>TRBJ2-5|NA|TRBD2|TRBV12-3/TRBV12-4
CASSYSTSPETQYF
TGTGCCAGCAGTTATTCGACTAGCCCTGAGACCCAGTACTTC
>TRBJ2-6|NA|TRBD1|TRBV2
CASSSRGNSGANVLTF
TGTGCCAGCAGTTCCAGGGGGAACTCTGGGGCCAACGTCCTGACTTTC
>TRBJ2-5|NA|NA|TRBV5-1
CAAEGGASKTQYF
TGCGCCGCTGAGGGGGGGGCATCAAAGACCCAGTACTTC
>TRBJ1-2|NA|TRBD1|TRBV15
CATSRPPLTGDYGYTF
TGTGCCACCAGCAGACCCCCTTTGACAGGGGATTATGGCTACACCTTC
>TRBJ2-2|NA|TRBD1|TRBV11-3
CATPDGQEQNTGELFF
TGTGCCACCCCGGACGGACAGGAACAGAACACCGGGGAGCTGTTTTTT
>TRBJ2-5|few|NA|TRBV3-1
CASSQLAGLSKTQYF
TGTGCCAGCAGCCAATTGGCGGGACTCAGCAAGACCCAGTACTTC
>TRBJ1-4|NA|NA|TRBV2
CASSESLSNEKLFF
TGTGCCAGCAGTGAAAGTTTATCTAATGAAAAACTGTTTTTT
>TRBJ1-6|NA|NA|TRBV12-3/TRBV12-4
CASSMALNNSPLHF
TGTGCCAGCAGCATGGCCCTTAATAATTCACCCCTCCACTTT
>TRBJ2-3|NA|TRBD2|TRBV11-2
CASSQGPSGVTDTQYF
TGTGCCAGCAGCCAGGGGCCTAGCGGGGTCACAGATACGCAGTATTTT
>TRBJ1-5|NA|TRBD1|TRBV12-3/TRBV12-4
CASRPGQGAQQPQHF
TGTGCCAGCAGACCTGGACAGGGGGCTCAACAGCCCCAGCATTTT
>TRBJ2-1|few|NA|TRBV12-5
CASGSTLGQGYYNEQFF
TGTGCTAGTGGTTCGACACTGGGGCAGGGTTATTACAATGAGCAGTTCTTC
>TRBJ2-1|NA|NA|TRBV5-3
CARSARDLYNEQFF
TGTGCCAGGAGCGCTCGGGACCTCTACAATGAGCAGTTCTTC
>TRBJ2-5|NA|TRBD2|TRBV28
CASSFPSGGETQYF
TGTGCCAGCAGTTTTCCCAGCGGGGGCGAGACCCAGTACTTC
>TRBJ2-3|few|NA|TRBV7-3
CASSTASGTTDTQYF
TGTGCCAGCAGCACTGCGAGCGGAACCACAGATACGCAGTATTTT
>TRBJ2-7|NA|NA|TRBV6-5
CASSYSMWESEYEQYF
TGTGCCAGCAGTTACTCGATGTGGGAGAGTGAGTACGAGCAGTACTTC
>TRBJ2-7|NA|NA|TRBV20-1
CSARTPGPDYEQYF
TGCAGTGCTAGAACACCGGGACCGGACTACGAGCAGTACTTC
>TRBJ2-1|few|NA|TRBV20-1
CSASAARGSSYNEQFF
TGCAGTGCTAGCGCAGCTCGGGGCTCCTCCTACAATGAGCAGTTCTTC
>TRBJ2-1|few|TRBD2|TRBV2
CASVTSGINEQFF
TGTGCCAGCGTGACTAGCGGGATCAATGAGCAGTTCTTC
>TRBJ2-7|NA|TRBD1|TRBV13
CASSLLDRDRGEQYF
TGTGCCAGCAGCTTACTGGACAGGGACCGGGGCGAGCAGTACTTC
>TRBJ1-2|many|NA|TRBV16
CASSPARGSNYGYTF
TGTGCCAGCAGCCCAGCCCGAGGGTCTAACTATGGCTACACCTTC
>TRBJ2-1|NA|TRBD2|TRBV12-3/TRBV12-4
CASSLTSPFNEQFF
TGTGCCAGCAGTTTGACTAGCCCCTTCAATGAGCAGTTCTTC
>TRBJ2-5|NA|NA|TRBV3-1
CASSQAGRYGETQYF
TGTGCCAGCAGCCAAGCCGGGCGCTATGGGGAGACCCAGTACTTC
>TRBJ2-3|NA|TRBD2|TRBV15
CATSRLAGGSGDTQYF
TGTGCCACCAGCAGACTAGCGGGAGGTTCTGGAGATACGCAGTATTTT
>TRBJ2-2|few|NA|TRBV5-1
CASSLAGPRAGELFF
TGCGCCAGCAGCTTGGCCGGGCCTAGGGCCGGGGAGCTGTTTTTT
>TRBJ2-2|few|TRBD2|TRBV2
CASRGTSGMKTGELFF
TGTGCCAGCAGGGGGACTAGCGGGATGAAAACCGGGGAGCTGTTTTTT
>TRBJ2-5|NA|NA|TRBV12-5
CASLSAAKRETQYF
TGTGCTAGTCTCTCAGCGGCTAAACGGGAGACCCAGTACTTC
>TRBJ1-2|few|NA|TRBV24-1
CATSTGQYGYTF
TGTGCCACCAGCACTGGACAGTATGGCTACACCTTC
>TRBJ2-2|few|NA|TRBV24-1
CATSQPGSTGELFF
TGTGCCACCAGTCAGCCAGGGAGCACCGGGGAGCTGTTTTTT
>TRBJ2-1|NA|TRBD2|TRBV4-1
CASSQGLAEGNEQFF
TGCGCCAGCAGCCAAGGCCTAGCGGAAGGTAATGAGCAGTTCTTC
>TRBJ2-1|NA|TRBD2|TRBV25-1
CASSVRRGLAAWDEQFF
TGTGCCAGCAGTGTGCGCAGGGGACTAGCGGCGTGGGATGAGCAGTTCTTC
>TRBJ2-1|few|NA|TRBV7-9
CASSLGVGLGF
TGTGCCAGCAGCTTAGGCGTCGGTTTGGGGTTC
>TRBJ2-3|NA|TRBD2|TRBV5-1
CASSFGGSVDTQYF
TGCGCCAGCAGCTTTGGCGGGAGCGTGGATACGCAGTATTTT
>TRBJ2-5|NA|NA|TRBV7-6
CASSYGPGETQYF
TGTGCCAGCAGCTACGGGCCGGGAGAGACCCAGTACTTC
>TRBJ1-1|few|NA|TRBV3-1
CASSQTPRLTHTEAFF
TGTGCCAGCAGCCAAACCCCCCGTTTGACCCACACTGAAGCTTTCTTT
>TRBJ2-1|many|TRBD2|TRBV5-1
CASSLSGGTYNEQFF
TGCGCCAGCAGCTTGTCGGGGGGGACTTACAATGAGCAGTTCTTC
>TRBJ2-3|NA|NA|TRBV11-2
CASSFADVVDTQYF
TGTGCCAGCAGCTTTGCTGACGTTGTTGATACGCAGTATTTT